This T cell receptor beta chain was captured by sequencing in a study of T cells in women clearing cervical HPV infection. Study-level background: Only a few women had HLA typing results available.

Of note for this clone: The CDR3 is cut off 3 residues early in the read; its end comes from the germline J gene.

TCR beta CDR3 amplified by multiplex PCR from roughly 1,300 ng genomic DNA. The data were produced by immunoSEQ multiplex PCR, yet TCRdb's version contains in-frame clones alone and is incomplete. The sample totals about 20,000 clones. CDR3 length equals 14 residues. The germline CDR1 and CDR2 sequences are SGHTA and FQGNSA. The chain joins TRBV7-2 to TRBJ1-2; D gene unclear. Sequencing input: blood buffy coat. The clonotype comes from a woman between 18 and 70 years old with a cervical HPV16 infection that either progressed to CIN3+ or cleared (not recorded which). CDR3 bases read: TGTGCCAGCAGCTTCCCTAGCGGGAGTCGGGAC. This gives the protein CASSFPSGSRD. The CDR3 in full is CASSFPSGSRDYTF.